This T cell receptor (beta chain) was identified during a study of radiotherapy plus CTLA-4 blockade in lung cancer. J lost 0 bases, V lost 0 bases, and 13 bases had no gene match. The V gene's germline CDR1 is LGHNA and CDR2 YNFKEQ. The CDR3 is 20 residues long. The table lists this clone with a few counts. What it binds is unknown. Broader study findings: There was expansion of tumor-derived TCR clones in blood after radiotherapy plus ipilimumab.

Repertoires were generated with immunoSEQ multiplex PCR, while TCRdb's copy carries only in-frame clones and drops some. Of fewer than 100,000 clones listed, 78% are singletons. The material was peripheral blood, obtained from a patient treated with radiotherapy plus ipilimumab. This chain joins TRBV4-2 and TRBJ2-1, with TRBD2 matching 8 bases. This clonotype was sampled from a human donor with non-small cell lung cancer whose response to radiotherapy plus ipilimumab could not be evaluated. Some clones in this sample may be carry-over from other donors' samples. The CDR3 reads CASSQERVVAGSSSYNEQFF. Here the CDR3 DNA reads TGTGCCAGCAGCCAAGAGCGAGTAGTAGCGGGGAGTTCCTCCTACAATGAGCAGTTCTTC.